The 25 T cell receptor beta chains below come from one sample, sequenced in a study of cytomegalovirus exposure and HLA in healthy donors. Primers included in the PCR were 60 Vbeta and 13 Jbeta primers. Here immunoSEQ multiplex PCR was the method, and the copy in TCRdb shows in-frame clones only, minus some. Of 150,000 to 200,000 clones in the sample, around 84% were seen once. Material: PBMCs. The receptor set was obtained from a man in his fifties in good health and CMV-seropositive.

The chain uses TRBV9 and TRBJ2-1, with 10 bases matching TRBD2. The CDR3 runs 16 residues. The V segment lost 4 bases and the J segment 9 bases; nucleotides outside the gene matches: 13. Germline V gene sequence: CDR1 SGDLS, CDR2 YYNGEE. Here the CDR3 reads CASSPLAGALVAEQFF. In DNA form, the CDR3 reads TGTGCCAGCAGCCCGCTAGCGGGAGCCCTTGTTGCTGAGCAGTTCTTC.

This chain links TRBV27 with TRBJ1-2, with no clear D. V was trimmed by 4 bases and J by 4 bases, leaving 7 bases between them. This CDR3 spans 12 amino acids. CDR1 MNHEY and CDR2 SMNVEV come from the germline V gene (reference sequence). The CDR3 nucleotides are TGTGCCAGCAGTTCTGGGCTCTATGGCTACACCTTC. Translated: CASSSGLYGYTF.

The chain recombines TRBV11-2 with TRBJ1-1; tentatively, D is TRBD1 (5 bases). Trimming cost V 5 bases and J 2 bases, with 12 bases left between them. CDR1 is SGHAT, CDR2 FQNNGV, per germline. The CDR3 runs to 14 residues. This CDR3 is CASSLRQTNTEAFF. As DNA, the CDR3 is TGTGCCAGCAGCCTGCGACAGACTAACACTGAAGCTTTCTTT.

This chain links TRBV19 with TRBJ1-1; the D is unclear. Germline V lookup: CDR1 LNHDA, CDR2 SQIVND (reference sequence). This CDR3 contains 13 residues. Trimming removed 6 bases from V and 1 base from J, with 9 bases in between. CDR3 in amino acids: CASSLLRNTEAFF. The CDR3 DNA is TGTGCCAGTAGCCTTCTGCGGAACACTGAAGCTTTCTTT. The entire variable domain, with the rest obtained from reference TRBV19 and TRBJ1-1, is as follows: DGGITQSPKYLFRKEGQNVTLSCEQNLNHDAMYWYRQDPGQGLRLIYYSQIVNDFQKGDIAEGYSVSREKKESFPLTVTSAQKNPTAFYLCASSLLRNTEAFFGQGTRLTVV.

This rearrangement joins TRBV7-3 to TRBJ1-1; perhaps TRBD1 as D (6 bases). Germline V CDR1 and CDR2: SGHTA, FQGTGA. Trimming removed 2 bases at V and 8 bases at J, with 15 bases between. The CDR3 totals 14 residues. The CDR3 reads CASSLYGGATEAFF. CDR3 sequence (DNA): TGTGCCAGCAGCTTATACGGGGGGGCCACCGAAGCTTTCTTT.

The chain joins TRBV7-8 to TRBJ1-4, with 8 bases lining up with TRBD1. The V and J ends lost 6 bases and 4 bases, in that order; junction bases with no gene match: 4. Germline CDR1 and CDR2: SGHVS and FQNEAQ. The length of the CDR3 is 14 residues. The CDR3 DNA reads as TGTGCCAGCAGTTCCGACAGGGGTAATGAAAAACTGTTTTTT. Amino acids: CASSSDRGNEKLFF.

This clone was recorded only once. The chain uses TRBV19 and TRBJ1-4; 7 positions agree with TRBD1. The CDR3 is 14 amino acids. Trimming removed 3 bases from V and 7 bases from J; junction bases left unmatched: 5. CDR1 is LNHDA, CDR2 SQIVND, per germline (reference sequence). The CDR3 sequence: CASSIGTVIEKLFF. The CDR3 DNA is TGTGCCAGTAGTATCGGGACAGTGATTGAAAAACTGTTTTTT.

This chain connects TRBV29-1 to TRBJ1-1; possibly TRBD1 for D (6 bases). This CDR3 comprises 16 residues. V was trimmed by 1 base and J by 1 base, leaving 16 bases between them. The V gene's germline CDR1 is SQVTM and CDR2 ANQGSEA. The CDR3 nucleotides read TGCAGCGTTGAAGTTTACGGGCGGACAGCGAACACTGAAGCTTTCTTT. Its protein is CSVEVYGRTANTEAFF. The entire variable domain, with the rest obtained from reference TRBV29-1 and TRBJ1-1, is as follows: SAVISQKPSRDICQRGTSLTIQCQVDSQVTMMFWYRQQPGQSLTLIATANQGSEATYESGFVIDKFPISRPNLTFSTLTVSNMSPEDSSIYLCSVEVYGRTANTEAFFGQGTRLTVV.

A word on this clone: A far bigger clonotype differs at one base, so this is likely a read error. CDR3 region: CATSRTRGETQYF. As DNA, the CDR3 is TGTGCCACCAGCAGAACACGGGGGGAGACCCAGTACTTC. The chain is built from TRBV15 and TRBJ2-5; D may be TRBD2 (6 bases). The germline V gene encodes CDR1 LNHNV and CDR2 YYDKDF (reference sequence). CDR3 length equals 13 residues. With 2 bases removed from V and 5 bases from J, the gap between germline ends came to 9 bases.

The chain joins TRBV9 to TRBJ1-2, with TRBD1 matching over 8 bases. CDR3 length equals 15 residues. Germline V gene data show CDR1 as SGDLS and CDR2 as YYNGEE. Trimming cost V 3 bases and J 5 bases; bases outside gene matches: 9. The chain's CDR3 is CASSARTGKNYGYTF. The CDR3 region has the DNA TGTGCCAGCAGCGCCCGGACAGGGAAGAATTATGGCTACACCTTC. The whole variable domain, filled in from reference TRBV9 and TRBJ1-2, reads DSGVTQTPKHLITATGQRVTLRCSPRSGDLSVYWYQQSLDQGLQFLIQYYNGEERAKGNILERFSAQQFPDLHSELNLSSLELGDSALYFCASSARTGKNYGYTFGSGTRLTVV.

The rearrangement links TRBV5-4 to TRBJ1-4; the D gene is possibly TRBD1 (5 bases). The CDR3 is made up of 15 amino acids. Per germline, CDR1 SGHNT and CDR2 YYREEE (reference sequence). The V and J ends lost 4 bases and 7 bases respectively, with 17 bases between them. CDR3 region: CASSRGGAVGEKLFF. The CDR3 DNA reads as TGTGCCAGCAGCCGCGGTGGGGCAGTGGGTGAAAAACTGTTTTTT.

The V and J genes are TRBV10-1 and TRBJ2-5; 7 nucleotides align to TRBD2. The V gene's germline CDR1 is WNHNN and CDR2 SYGVQD (reference sequence). V gave up 3 bases and J gave up 9 bases; unmatched junction bases: 7. The CDR3 runs 13 residues. The DNA of the CDR3 is TGCGCCAGCAGTGACCGGGGGGATCCGCCCCAGTACTTC. This gives the protein CASSDRGDPPQYF.

The chain employs TRBV6-5 and TRBJ1-2, with D perhaps TRBD1 (5 bases). Germline CDR1 reads MNHEY; CDR2 reads SVGAGI. The CDR3 is 15 residues long. Trimming stripped 0 bases from V and 4 bases from J, with 12 bases between. The chain's CDR3 is CASSYSDTLGYGYTF. CDR3 coding DNA: TGTGCCAGCAGTTACTCGGACACCCTCGGCTATGGCTACACCTTC.

The chain employs TRBV5-1 and TRBJ1-1; perhaps TRBD1 as D (5 bases). The length of the CDR3 is 17 residues. The germline CDR1 and CDR2 sequences are SGHRS and YFSETQ. Between the trimmed V and J ends, which lost 0 bases and 5 bases, there was a span of 20 bases. The CDR3 loop reads CASSLEAGGGSGTEAFF. The CDR3 bases are TGCGCCAGCAGCTTGGAGGCAGGTGGGGGGTCGGGTACTGAAGCTTTCTTT.

The chain has TRBV4-1 and TRBJ1-3, with D tentatively TRBD1 (6 bases). Germline CDR1 is MGHRA and CDR2 is YSYEKL. The CDR3 covers 17 residues. Between the trimmed V and J ends, which lost 3 bases and 0 bases, there was a span of 15 bases. The DNA of the CDR3 is TGCGCCAGCAGCCAGGCGCCGACAGGAAACTCTGGAAACACCATATATTTT. This gives the protein CASSQAPTGNSGNTIYF.

The V gene is TRBV9, the J gene TRBJ2-6; TRBD2 aligns across 9 bases. The J segment lost 3 bases and the V segment lost 0 bases, leaving 4 bases of the junction unmatched. CDR1 is SGDLS, CDR2 YYNGEE, per germline. This CDR3 is built from 17 residues. The CDR3 loop is CASSVGGREGGANVLTF. The CDR3 nucleotides are TGTGCCAGCAGCGTAGGCGGGCGGGAGGGTGGGGCCAACGTCCTGACTTTC.

The CDR3 loop is CATTSLMGYGYTF. The CDR3 coding sequence is TGTGCCACAACTAGCCTTATGGGGTATGGCTACACCTTC. The J gene is TRBJ1-2, the V gene TRBV6-5; D is uncertain. Germline lookup yields CDR1 MNHEY and CDR2 SVGAGI. The length of the CDR3 is 13 residues. Trimming removed 10 bases at V and 5 bases at J, with 17 bases between.

The chain carries TRBV19 and TRBJ1-3; possible D gene TRBD1, 6 bases. The CDR3 sequence is 18 residues long. V lost 3 bases and J lost 0, with 18 bases in between. Germline V gene data show CDR1 as LNHDA and CDR2 as SQIVND (reference sequence). CDR3 nucleotides: TGTGCCAGTAGTATTCGGCCCCCGGACAGTTCCTCTGGAAACACCATATATTTT. This encodes CASSIRPPDSSSGNTIYF.

CDR3 nucleotide sequence: TGTGCCAGCAGTCGAGGGATTCCCACAGATACGCAGTATTTT. It specifies CASSRGIPTDTQYF. The genes are TRBV25-1 and TRBJ2-3, with D perhaps TRBD2 (5 bases). Germline V gene sequence: CDR1 MGHDK, CDR2 SYGVNS. V was trimmed by 5 bases and J by 2 bases, leaving 11 bases between them. The CDR3 length is 14 residues.

This sequence joins TRBV11-2 and TRBJ2-4; tentative D call: TRBD1 (6 bases). Trimming removed 0 bases from V and 13 bases from J, with 16 bases in between. There are 14 residues in the CDR3. The germline V gene has CDR1 SGHAT and CDR2 FQNNGV. The CDR3 is CASSLDTTGYEQYF. The DNA of the CDR3 is TGTGCCAGCAGCTTAGATACAACAGGGTATGAGCAGTACTTC. Full variable domain (missing parts from reference TRBV11-2 and TRBJ2-4): EAGVAQSPRYKIIEKRQSVAFWCNPISGHATLYWYQQILGQGPKLLIQFQNNGVVDDSQLPKDRFSAERLKGVDSTLKIQPAKLEDSAVYLCASSLDTTGYEQYFGAGTRLSVL.

This chain links TRBV30 with TRBJ1-2, with D tentatively TRBD1 (6 bases). In germline, CDR1 is GTSNPN, CDR2 SVGIG (reference sequence). Trimming shortened V by 2 bases and J by 8 bases, and 15 bases separated the two germline ends. There are 13 residues in the CDR3. This CDR3 reads CAWSWGGQSGYTF. The CDR3 nucleotides are TGTGCCTGGAGTTGGGGGGGGCAATCGGGCTACACCTTC.

The chain links TRBV5-1 to TRBJ2-3, with D perhaps TRBD2 (5 bases). Trimming took 4 bases from V and 0 from J, leaving 12 bases between them. This CDR3 region has 15 residues. CDR1 is SGHRS, CDR2 YFSETQ, per germline. The CDR3 DNA reads TGCGCCAGCAGCCTGCTAGCTAGCAGCACAGATACGCAGTATTTT. It codes for CASSLLASSTDTQYF.

CDR3 sequence reads: CASSTQGASNQPQHF. Written as DNA, the CDR3 is TGTGCCAGTAGTACACAGGGGGCTAGCAATCAGCCCCAGCATTTT. This chain links TRBV19 with TRBJ1-5; 9 bases are a match to TRBD1. The length of the CDR3 is 15 residues. Germline V lookup: CDR1 LNHDA, CDR2 SQIVND (reference sequence). The V and J ends lost 4 bases and 0 bases, in that order; junction bases with no gene match: 1.

This clone came up once. The chain is built from TRBV5-1 and TRBJ1-1, with 7 bases lining up with TRBD1. This CDR3 comprises 14 residues. Per germline, CDR1 SGHRS and CDR2 YFSETQ. Losses at the gene ends were 0 bases for V and 11 bases for J; bases not matched to a gene: 10. In DNA, the CDR3 is TGCGCCAGCAGCTTGGGGACAGGATTTATCGGGGCTTTCTTT. Translated: CASSLGTGFIGAFF.

This clone was recorded only once. The J gene is TRBJ2-1, the V gene TRBV19; D possibly corresponds to TRBD1 (6 bases). Germline V gene lookup returns CDR1 LNHDA and CDR2 SQIVND (reference sequence). Deletions cut 7 bases from V and 0 bases from J, with 16 bases between. This CDR3 has 16 amino acids. In DNA, the CDR3 is TGTGCCAGTACCCCCCTCACAGGGAGCTCCTACAATGAGCAGTTCTTC. Translating gives CASTPLTGSSYNEQFF.